This T cell receptor beta chain was recorded in a study of blood T cell repertoires in COVID-19. In the study overall: T cells, B-cell-depleted T cells, or PBMCs supplied cDNA or gDNA.

Assay: immunoSEQ multiplex PCR; the TCRdb copy retains only in-frame clones and omits some. The sample lists 200,000 to 250,000 clones; more than 80% were seen once. Participants were aged about 18 to 100 years from some 24 US areas. J lost 4 bases, V lost 2 bases, and 3 bases had no gene match. The CDR3 contains 15 residues. Germline V gene lookup returns CDR1 SGHDT and CDR2 YYEEEE. This TCR came from a woman aged 18-30 years in a cohort exposed to, infected with or recovered from COVID-19 (not recorded which). The J gene is TRBJ2-3, the V gene TRBV5-6, with 11 positions matching TRBD2. Specimen: PBMCs or T cells enriched from blood (not recorded which). For the CDR3, the DNA is TGTGCCAGCAGCTTTACTAGCGGGAGACCAGATACGCAGTATTTT. Translation: CASSFTSGRPDTQYF.